One and the same sample provided the 2 T cell receptor beta chains below, sequenced in a study of blood T cell repertoires in COVID-19. Clones were sequenced by immunoSEQ multiplex PCR, and TCRdb holds only the in-frame ones, with some missing. Among more than 200,000 clones listed, 65% to 85% were seen once. Sequenced material: peripheral blood. All receptors come from a man aged 50 or older with active or convalescent COVID-19.

The chain carries TRBV7-2 and TRBJ2-3, with D perhaps TRBD1 (6 bases). The CDR3 spans 14 residues. Trimming took 5 bases from V and 6 from J, leaving 15 bases between them. The V gene's germline CDR1 is SGHTA and CDR2 FQGNSA. CDR3 sequence (DNA): TGTGCCAGCAGCATAGGGGCAGGGGTCGATACGCAGTATTTT. Translated: CASSIGAGVDTQYF.

The V and J genes are TRBV28 and TRBJ1-5; the D is unclear. The CDR3 is 15 residues long. The ends were cut back, 3 bases at V and 2 bases at J, with 11 bases in the middle. Germline assignment: CDR1 MDHEN and CDR2 SYDVKM. CDR3 nucleotides: TGTGCCAGCAGTTTTATTTCCCAGGGCAATCAGCCCCAGCATTTT. Its protein is CASSFISQGNQPQHF.